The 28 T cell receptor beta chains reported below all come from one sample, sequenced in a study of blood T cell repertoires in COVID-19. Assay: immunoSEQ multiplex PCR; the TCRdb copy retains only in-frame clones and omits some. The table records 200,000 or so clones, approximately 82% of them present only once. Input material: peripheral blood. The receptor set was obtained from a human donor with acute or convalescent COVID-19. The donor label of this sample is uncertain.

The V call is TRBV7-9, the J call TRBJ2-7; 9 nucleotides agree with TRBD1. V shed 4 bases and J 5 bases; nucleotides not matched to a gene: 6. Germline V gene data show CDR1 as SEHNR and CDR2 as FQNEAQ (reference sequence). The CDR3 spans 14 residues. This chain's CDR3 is CASSSDRGDDEQYF. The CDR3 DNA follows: TGTGCCAGCAGCTCGGACAGGGGTGATGACGAGCAGTACTTC. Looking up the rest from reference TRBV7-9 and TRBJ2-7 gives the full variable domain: DTGVSQNPRHKITKRGQNVTFRCDPISEHNRLYWYRQTLGQGPEFLTYFQNEAQLEKSRLLSDRFSAERPKGSFSTLEIQRTEQGDSAMYLCASSSDRGDDEQYFGPGTRLTVT.

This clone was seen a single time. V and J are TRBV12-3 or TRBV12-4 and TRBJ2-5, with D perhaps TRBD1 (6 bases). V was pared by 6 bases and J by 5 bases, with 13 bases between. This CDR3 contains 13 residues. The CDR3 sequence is CASSLGQTETQYF. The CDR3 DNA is TGTGCCAGCAGCCTCGGACAGACTGAGACCCAGTACTTC.

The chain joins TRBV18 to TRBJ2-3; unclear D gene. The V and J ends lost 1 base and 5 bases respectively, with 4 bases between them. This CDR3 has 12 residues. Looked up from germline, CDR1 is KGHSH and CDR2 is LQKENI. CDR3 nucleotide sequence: TGTGCCAGCTCACCACAGCAAGATACGCAGTATTTT. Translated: CASSPQQDTQYF.

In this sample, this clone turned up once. The CDR3 sequence: CASSLELAVETQYF. The CDR3 coding sequence is TGTGCCAGCAGCTTGGAACTAGCGGTGGAGACCCAGTACTTC. The chain recombines TRBV5-6 with TRBJ2-5, with 8 bases matching TRBD2. The CDR3 extends over 14 amino acids. Germline lookup yields CDR1 SGHDT and CDR2 YYEEEE. V dropped 0 bases and J dropped 5; count of bases not matched to a gene: 3. The variable domain in full, with the rest retrieved from reference TRBV5-6 and TRBJ2-5, is DAGVTQSPTHLIKTRGQQVTLRCSPKSGHDTVSWYQQALGQGPQFIFQYYEEEERQRGNFPDRFSGHQFPNYSSELNVNALLLGDSALYLCASSLELAVETQYFGPGTRLLVL.

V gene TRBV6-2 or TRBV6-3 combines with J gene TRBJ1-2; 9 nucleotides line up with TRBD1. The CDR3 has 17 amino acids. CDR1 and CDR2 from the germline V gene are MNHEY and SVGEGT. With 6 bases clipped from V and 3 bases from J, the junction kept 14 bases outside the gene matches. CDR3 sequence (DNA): TGTGCCAGCAGCCGACAACCACCGGGACAGGGTGACTATGGCTACACCTTC. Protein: CASSRQPPGQGDYGYTF.

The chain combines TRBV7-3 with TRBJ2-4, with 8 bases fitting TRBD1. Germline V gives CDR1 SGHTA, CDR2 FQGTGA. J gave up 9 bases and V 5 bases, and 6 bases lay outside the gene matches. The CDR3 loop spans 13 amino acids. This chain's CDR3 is CASSPGQGRIQYF. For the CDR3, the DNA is TGTGCCAGCAGCCCCGGACAGGGACGCATTCAGTACTTC.

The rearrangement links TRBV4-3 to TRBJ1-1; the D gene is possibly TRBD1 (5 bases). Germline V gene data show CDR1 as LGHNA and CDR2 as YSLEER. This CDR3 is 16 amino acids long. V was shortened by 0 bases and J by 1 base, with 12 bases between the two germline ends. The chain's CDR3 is CASSQDMTEKNTEAFF. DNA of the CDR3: TGCGCCAGCAGCCAAGATATGACAGAGAAGAACACTGAAGCTTTCTTT.

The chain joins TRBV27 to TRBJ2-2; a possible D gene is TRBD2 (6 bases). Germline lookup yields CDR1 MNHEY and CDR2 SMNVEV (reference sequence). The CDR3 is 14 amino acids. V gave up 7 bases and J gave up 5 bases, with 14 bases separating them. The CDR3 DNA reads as TGTGCCAGCATGAGTCGGGGAGGTACCGGGGAGCTGTTTTTT. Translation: CASMSRGGTGELFF.

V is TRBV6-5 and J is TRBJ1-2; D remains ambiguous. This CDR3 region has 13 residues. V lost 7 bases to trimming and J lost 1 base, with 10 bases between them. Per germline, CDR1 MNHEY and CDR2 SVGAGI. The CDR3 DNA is TGTGCCAGCATTTCAGGCAGTAACTATGGCTACACCTTC. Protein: CASISGSNYGYTF.

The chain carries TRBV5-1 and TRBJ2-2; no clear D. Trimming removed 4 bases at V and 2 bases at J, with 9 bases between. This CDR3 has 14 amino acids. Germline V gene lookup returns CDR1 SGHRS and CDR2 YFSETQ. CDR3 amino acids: CASSPDSNTGELFF. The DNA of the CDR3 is TGCGCCAGCAGCCCTGACTCCAACACCGGGGAGCTGTTTTTT.

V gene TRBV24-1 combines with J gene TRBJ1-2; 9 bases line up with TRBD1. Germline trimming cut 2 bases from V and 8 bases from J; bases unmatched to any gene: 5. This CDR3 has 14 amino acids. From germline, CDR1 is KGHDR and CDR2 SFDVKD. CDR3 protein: CATSDWDRAGGYTF. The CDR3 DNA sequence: TGTGCCACCAGTGATTGGGACAGGGCAGGGGGCTACACCTTC.

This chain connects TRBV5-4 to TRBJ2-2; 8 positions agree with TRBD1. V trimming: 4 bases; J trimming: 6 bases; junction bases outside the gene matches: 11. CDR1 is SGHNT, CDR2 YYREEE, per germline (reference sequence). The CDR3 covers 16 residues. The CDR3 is CASSPGQGSRAGELFF. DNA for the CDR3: TGTGCCAGCAGCCCAGGACAGGGAAGTAGGGCCGGGGAGCTGTTTTTT.

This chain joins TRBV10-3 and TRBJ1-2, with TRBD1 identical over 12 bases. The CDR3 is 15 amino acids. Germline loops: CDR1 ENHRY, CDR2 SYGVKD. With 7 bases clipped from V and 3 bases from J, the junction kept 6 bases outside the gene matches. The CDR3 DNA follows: TGTGCCATCAAAAGGGACAGGGGGCGCGACTATGGCTACACCTTC. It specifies CAIKRDRGRDYGYTF.

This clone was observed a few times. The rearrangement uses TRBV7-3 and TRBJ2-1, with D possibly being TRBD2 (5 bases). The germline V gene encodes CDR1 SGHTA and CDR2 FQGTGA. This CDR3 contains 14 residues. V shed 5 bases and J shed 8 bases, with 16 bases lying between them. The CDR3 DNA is TGTGCCAGCAGCAGCCAAAGAGAGGGCGATGAGCAGTTCTTC. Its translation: CASSSQREGDEQFF.

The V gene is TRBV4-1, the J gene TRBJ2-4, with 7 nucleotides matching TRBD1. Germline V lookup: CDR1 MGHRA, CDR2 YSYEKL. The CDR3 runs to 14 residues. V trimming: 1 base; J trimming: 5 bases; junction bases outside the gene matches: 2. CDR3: CASSQGQGQNIQYF. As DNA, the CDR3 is TGCGCCAGCAGCCAAGGACAGGGTCAAAACATTCAGTACTTC.

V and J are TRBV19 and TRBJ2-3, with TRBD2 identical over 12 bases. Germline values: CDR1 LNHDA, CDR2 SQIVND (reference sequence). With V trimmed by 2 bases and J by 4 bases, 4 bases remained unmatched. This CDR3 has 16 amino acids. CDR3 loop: CASSIRLAGAADTQYF. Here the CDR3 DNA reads TGTGCCAGTAGTATAAGACTAGCGGGAGCGGCAGATACGCAGTATTTT.

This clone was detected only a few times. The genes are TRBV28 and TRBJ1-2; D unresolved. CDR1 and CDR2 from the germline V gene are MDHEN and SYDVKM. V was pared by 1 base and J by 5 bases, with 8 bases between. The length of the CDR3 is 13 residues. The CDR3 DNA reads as TGTGCCAGCAGTTTATACGGTGAATATGGCTACACCTTC. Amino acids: CASSLYGEYGYTF.

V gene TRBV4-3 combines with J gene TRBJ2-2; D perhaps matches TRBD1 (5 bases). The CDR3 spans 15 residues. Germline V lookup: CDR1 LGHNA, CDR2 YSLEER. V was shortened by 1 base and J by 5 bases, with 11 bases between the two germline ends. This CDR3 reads CASSQGLAGTGELFF. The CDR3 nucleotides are TGCGCCAGCAGCCAAGGCCTGGCAGGGACCGGGGAGCTGTTTTTT.

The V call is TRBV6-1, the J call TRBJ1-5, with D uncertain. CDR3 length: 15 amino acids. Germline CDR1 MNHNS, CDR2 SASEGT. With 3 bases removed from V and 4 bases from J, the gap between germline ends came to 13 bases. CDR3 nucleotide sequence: TGTGCCAGCAGTGATAGTGCAGGAATAAATCAGCCCCAGCATTTT. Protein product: CASSDSAGINQPQHF.

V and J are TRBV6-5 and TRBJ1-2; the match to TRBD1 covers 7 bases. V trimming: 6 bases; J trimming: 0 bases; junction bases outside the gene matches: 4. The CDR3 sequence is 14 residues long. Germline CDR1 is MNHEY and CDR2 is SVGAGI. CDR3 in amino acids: CASRRDRANYGYTF. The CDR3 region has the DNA TGTGCCAGCAGGAGGGACAGAGCTAACTATGGCTACACCTTC.

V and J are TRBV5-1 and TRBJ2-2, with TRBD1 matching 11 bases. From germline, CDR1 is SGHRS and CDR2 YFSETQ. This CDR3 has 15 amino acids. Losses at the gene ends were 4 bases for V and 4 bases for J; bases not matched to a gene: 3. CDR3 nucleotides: TGCGCCAGCAGCCGGGACAGGGGGAGCACCGGGGAGCTGTTTTTT. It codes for CASSRDRGSTGELFF.

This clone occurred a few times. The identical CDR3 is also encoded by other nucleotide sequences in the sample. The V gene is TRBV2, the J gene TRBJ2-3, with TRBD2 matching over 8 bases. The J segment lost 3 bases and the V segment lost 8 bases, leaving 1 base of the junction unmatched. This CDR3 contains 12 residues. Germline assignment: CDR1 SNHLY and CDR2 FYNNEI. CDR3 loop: CASGLATDTQYF. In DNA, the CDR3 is TGTGCCAGCGGACTAGCTACAGATACGCAGTATTTT. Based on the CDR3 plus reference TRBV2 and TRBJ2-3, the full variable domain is EPEVTQTPSHQVTQMGQEVILRCVPISNHLYFYWYRQILGQKVEFLVSFYNNEISEKSEIFDDQFSVERPDGSNFTLKIRSTKLEDSAMYFCASGLATDTQYFGPGTRLTVL.

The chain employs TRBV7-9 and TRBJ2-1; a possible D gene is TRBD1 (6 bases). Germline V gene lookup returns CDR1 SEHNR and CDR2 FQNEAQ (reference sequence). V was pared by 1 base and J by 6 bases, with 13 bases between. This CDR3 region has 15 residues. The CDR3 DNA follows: TGTGCCAGCAGCTTAGAGGCAGGGGCTAGCAATGAGCAGTTCTTC. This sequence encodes CASSLEAGASNEQFF.

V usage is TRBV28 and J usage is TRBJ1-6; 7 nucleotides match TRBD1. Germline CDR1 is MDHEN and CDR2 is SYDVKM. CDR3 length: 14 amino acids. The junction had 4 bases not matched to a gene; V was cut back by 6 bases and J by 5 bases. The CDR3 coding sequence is TGTGCCAGCAGCGAAGGGGGCGATAATTCACCCCTCCACTTT. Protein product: CASSEGGDNSPLHF.

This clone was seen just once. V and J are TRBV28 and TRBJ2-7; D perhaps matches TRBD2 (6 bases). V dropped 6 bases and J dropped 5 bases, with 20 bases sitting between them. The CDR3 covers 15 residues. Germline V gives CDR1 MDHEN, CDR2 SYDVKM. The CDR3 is CASSLGGSGANEQYF. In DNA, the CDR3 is TGTGCCAGCAGCCTCGGGGGATCGGGAGCGAACGAGCAGTACTTC. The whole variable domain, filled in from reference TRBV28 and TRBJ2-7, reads DVKVTQSSRYLVKRTGEKVFLECVQDMDHENMFWYRQDPGLGLRLIYFSYDVKMKEKGDIPEGYSVSREKKERFSLILESASTNQTSMYLCASSLGGSGANEQYFGPGTRLTVT.

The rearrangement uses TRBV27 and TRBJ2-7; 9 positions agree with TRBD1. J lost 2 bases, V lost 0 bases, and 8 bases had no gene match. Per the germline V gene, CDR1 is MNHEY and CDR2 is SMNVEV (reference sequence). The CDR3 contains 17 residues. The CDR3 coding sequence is TGTGCCAGCAGTTTATCGCAGACCGGGACAGGGACCTACGAGCAGTACTTC. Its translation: CASSLSQTGTGTYEQYF.

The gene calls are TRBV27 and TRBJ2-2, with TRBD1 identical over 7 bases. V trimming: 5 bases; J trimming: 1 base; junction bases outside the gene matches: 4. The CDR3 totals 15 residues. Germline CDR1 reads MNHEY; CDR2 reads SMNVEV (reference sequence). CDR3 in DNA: TGTGCCAGCAGTGTCCAGGGGGTGAACACCGGGGAGCTGTTTTTT. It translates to CASSVQGVNTGELFF.

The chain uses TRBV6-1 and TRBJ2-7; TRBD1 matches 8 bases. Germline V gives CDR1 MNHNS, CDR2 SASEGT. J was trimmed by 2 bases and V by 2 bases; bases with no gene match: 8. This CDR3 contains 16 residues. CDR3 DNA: TGTGCCAGCAGTGAAATAGGGACAGGTGGGACCTACGAGCAGTACTTC. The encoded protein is CASSEIGTGGTYEQYF.